One sample yielded the 8 T cell receptor beta chains listed below, sequenced in a study of blood T cell repertoires in COVID-19. Sequenced by immunoSEQ multiplex PCR; TCRdb stores in-frame clones only, minus some. The profile covers fewer than 300,000 clones, with 82% appearing a single time and over 4% taken by the ten largest. Sequencing used PBMCs or T cells enriched from blood (not recorded which). The receptors derive from a man in his forties or fifties who had been exposed to COVID-19.

This clone was picked up one time. The chain recombines TRBV28 with TRBJ1-1; the D is unclear. Germline V gene lookup returns CDR1 MDHEN and CDR2 SYDVKM. Trimming cost V 6 bases and J 0 bases, with 14 bases left between them. The CDR3 sequence is 15 residues long. Here the CDR3 DNA reads TGTGCCAGCAGAATCGCGGGATTCATGAACACTGAAGCTTTCTTT. Its protein product is CASRIAGFMNTEAFF.

The chain uses TRBV27 and TRBJ1-4, with TRBD1 matching over 9 bases. Trimming took 6 bases from V and 2 from J; bases not matched to a gene: 7. The CDR3 consists of 16 residues. CDR1 MNHEY and CDR2 SMNVEV come from the germline V gene (reference sequence). CDR3 bases: TGTGCCAGCAGACCCAAAGGGACAGGGACTAATGAAAAACTGTTTTTT. It codes for CASRPKGTGTNEKLFF.

V usage is TRBV27 and J usage is TRBJ1-3, with TRBD1 matching over 9 bases. The length of the CDR3 is 15 residues. Germline lookup yields CDR1 MNHEY and CDR2 SMNVEV (reference sequence). J gave up 2 bases and V 8 bases, and 7 bases lay outside the gene matches. The chain's CDR3 is CASGLQGAAGNTIYF. The DNA of the CDR3 is TGTGCCAGCGGACTACAGGGGGCGGCTGGAAACACCATATATTTT.

V usage is TRBV9 and J usage is TRBJ2-7; possible D gene TRBD2, 5 bases. This CDR3 spans 15 amino acids. CDR1 and CDR2 from the germline V gene are SGDLS and YYNGEE. The V end was cut by 1 base, the J end by 2 bases, with 13 bases between. The CDR3 protein is CASSVTPTGTYEQYF. The CDR3, as DNA: TGTGCCAGCAGCGTAACCCCAACGGGGACCTACGAGCAGTACTTC.

The CDR3 protein is CASSQGQNNSPLHF. In DNA, the CDR3 is TGTGCCAGCAGCCAGGGACAGAACAATTCACCCCTCCACTTT. The chain combines TRBV7-9 with TRBJ1-6; 7 bases align to TRBD1. V was clipped by 5 bases and J by 7 bases; unmatched bases: 5. The V gene's germline CDR1 is SEHNR and CDR2 FQNEAQ (reference sequence). The CDR3 is 14 amino acids.

For the CDR3, the DNA is TGCGCCAGCAGCTTTGGAGGGAACAGCAATCAGCCCCAGCATTTT. Its translation is CASSFGGNSNQPQHF. The V and J genes are TRBV5-1 and TRBJ1-5; D remains ambiguous. The germline gives CDR1 SGHRS, CDR2 YFSETQ. The V gene lost 2 bases and the J gene lost 1 base, with 10 bases spanning the gap. This CDR3 spans 15 amino acids.

Here the CDR3 reads CATGLAGVDEQFF. As DNA, the CDR3 is TGTGCCACGGGACTAGCGGGAGTGGACGAGCAGTTCTTC. V is TRBV24-1 and J is TRBJ2-1; 14 nucleotides match TRBD2. The length of the CDR3 is 13 residues. Germline CDR1 reads KGHDR; CDR2 reads SFDVKD. The V gene end was trimmed by 10 bases and the J gene end by 10 bases; junction bases not matched to a gene: 5.

This clone was recorded once. The rearrangement links TRBV6-5 to TRBJ2-5, with 8 positions matching TRBD2. CDR3 length: 15 amino acids. Per germline, CDR1 MNHEY and CDR2 SVGAGI. V lost 6 bases to trimming and J lost 1 base; unmatched junction nucleotides: 7. The CDR3 DNA sequence: TGTGCCAGCAGGAGCGGGAGAGCCCTCCAAGAGACCCAGTACTTC. Translation: CASRSGRALQETQYF.